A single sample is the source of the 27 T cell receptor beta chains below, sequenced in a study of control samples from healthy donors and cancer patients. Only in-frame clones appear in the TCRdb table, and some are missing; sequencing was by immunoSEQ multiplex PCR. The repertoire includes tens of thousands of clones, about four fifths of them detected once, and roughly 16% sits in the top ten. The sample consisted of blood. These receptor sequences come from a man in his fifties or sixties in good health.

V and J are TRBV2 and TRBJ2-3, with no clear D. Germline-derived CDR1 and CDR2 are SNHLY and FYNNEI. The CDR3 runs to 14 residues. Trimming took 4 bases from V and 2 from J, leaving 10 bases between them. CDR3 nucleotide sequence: TGTGCCAGCAGTGGGACCACGCACACAGATACGCAGTATTTT. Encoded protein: CASSGTTHTDTQYF. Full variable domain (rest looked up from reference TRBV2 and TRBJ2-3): EPEVTQTPSHQVTQMGQEVILRCVPISNHLYFYWYRQILGQKVEFLVSFYNNEISEKSEIFDDQFSVERPDGSNFTLKIRSTKLEDSAMYFCASSGTTHTDTQYFGPGTRLTVL.

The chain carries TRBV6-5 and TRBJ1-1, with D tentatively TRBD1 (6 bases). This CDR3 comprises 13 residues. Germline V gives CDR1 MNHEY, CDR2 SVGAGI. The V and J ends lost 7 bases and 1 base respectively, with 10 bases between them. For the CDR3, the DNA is TGTGCCAGCAAAAGGGGGGCGAACACTGAAGCTTTCTTT. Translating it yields CASKRGANTEAFF.

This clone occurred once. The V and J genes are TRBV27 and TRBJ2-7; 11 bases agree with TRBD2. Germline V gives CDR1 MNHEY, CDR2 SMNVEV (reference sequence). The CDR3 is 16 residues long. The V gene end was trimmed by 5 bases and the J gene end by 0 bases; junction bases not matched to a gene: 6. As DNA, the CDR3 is TGTGCCAGCAGTCAAATAGCGGGAGGGGCCTCCTACGAGCAGTACTTC. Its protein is CASSQIAGGASYEQYF.

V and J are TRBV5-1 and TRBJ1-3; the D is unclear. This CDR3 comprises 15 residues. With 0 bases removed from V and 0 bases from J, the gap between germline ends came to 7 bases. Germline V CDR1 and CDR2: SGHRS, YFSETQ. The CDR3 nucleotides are TGCGCCAGCAGCTTGGTGGGTAACTCTGGAAACACCATATATTTT. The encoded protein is CASSLVGNSGNTIYF. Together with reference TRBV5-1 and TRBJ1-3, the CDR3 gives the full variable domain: KAGVTQTPRYLIKTRGQQVTLSCSPISGHRSVSWYQQTPGQGLQFLFEYFSETQRNKGNFPGRFSGRQFSNSRSEMNVSTLELGDSALYLCASSLVGNSGNTIYFGEGSWLTVV.

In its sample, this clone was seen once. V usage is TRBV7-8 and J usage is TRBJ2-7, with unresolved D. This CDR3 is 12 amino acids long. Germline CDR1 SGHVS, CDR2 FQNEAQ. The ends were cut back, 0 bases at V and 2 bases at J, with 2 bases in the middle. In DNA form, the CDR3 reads TGTGCCAGCAGCTTAGCAACCTACGAGCAGTACTTC. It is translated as CASSLATYEQYF.

The DNA of the CDR3 is TGTGCCACCAGCCCGGGACAGGGAGTCACTGAAGCTTTCTTT. Its translation is CATSPGQGVTEAFF. The chain recombines TRBV24-1 with TRBJ1-1, with 9 bases lining up with TRBD1. CDR3 length: 14 residues. The V and J ends lost 7 bases and 4 bases, in that order; junction bases with no gene match: 6. CDR1 and CDR2 from the germline V gene are KGHDR and SFDVKD.

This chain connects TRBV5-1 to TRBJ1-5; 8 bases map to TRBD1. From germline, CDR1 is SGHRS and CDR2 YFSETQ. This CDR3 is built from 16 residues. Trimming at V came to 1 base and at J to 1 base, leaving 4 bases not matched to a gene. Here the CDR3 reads CASSLLGQGSNQPQHF. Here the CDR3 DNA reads TGCGCCAGCAGCTTGCTAGGACAGGGCAGCAATCAGCCCCAGCATTTT.

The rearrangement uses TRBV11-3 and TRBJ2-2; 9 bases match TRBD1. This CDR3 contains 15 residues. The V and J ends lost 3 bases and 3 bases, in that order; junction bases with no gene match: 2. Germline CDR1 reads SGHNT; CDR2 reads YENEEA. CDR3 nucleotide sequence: TGTGCCAGCAGCTTTGGACAGGGGCACACCGGGGAGCTGTTTTTT. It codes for CASSFGQGHTGELFF.

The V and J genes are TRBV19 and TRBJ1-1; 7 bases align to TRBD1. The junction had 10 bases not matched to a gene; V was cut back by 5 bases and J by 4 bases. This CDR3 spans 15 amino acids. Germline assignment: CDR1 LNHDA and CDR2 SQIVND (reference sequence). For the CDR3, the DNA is TGTGCCAGTAGTGTGACAGGGACTTTCGGCACTGAAGCTTTCTTT. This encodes CASSVTGTFGTEAFF.

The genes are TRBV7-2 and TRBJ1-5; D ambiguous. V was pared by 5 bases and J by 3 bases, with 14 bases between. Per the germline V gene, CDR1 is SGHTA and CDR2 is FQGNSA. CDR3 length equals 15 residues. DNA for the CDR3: TGTGCCAGCAGCCATTCAAGGACCTCCAATCAGCCCCAGCATTTT. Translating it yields CASSHSRTSNQPQHF.

CDR3 nucleotides: TGTGCCACCCGAAGTCCCGGGACAGATACGCAGTATTTT. Protein sequence: CATRSPGTDTQYF. V and J are TRBV28 and TRBJ2-3; D uncertain. The V gene's germline CDR1 is MDHEN and CDR2 SYDVKM. CDR3 length: 13 residues. The germline V and J ends were trimmed by 10 bases and 3 bases, with 14 bases remaining between them.

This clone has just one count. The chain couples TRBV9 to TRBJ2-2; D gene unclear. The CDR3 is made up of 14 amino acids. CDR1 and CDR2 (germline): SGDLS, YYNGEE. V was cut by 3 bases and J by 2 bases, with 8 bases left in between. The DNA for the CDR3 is TGTGCCAGCAGCGCTCCAGGTAACACCGGGGAGCTGTTTTTT. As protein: CASSAPGNTGELFF.

The CDR3 sequence: CAWSVMGLAEQYF. The DNA of the CDR3 is TGTGCCTGGAGTGTAATGGGCCTCGCGGAGCAGTACTTC. This sequence joins TRBV30 and TRBJ2-7; no firm D call. Trimming removed 0 bases at V and 7 bases at J, with 13 bases between. The germline CDR1 and CDR2 sequences are GTSNPN and SVGIG (reference sequence). The CDR3 consists of 13 residues.

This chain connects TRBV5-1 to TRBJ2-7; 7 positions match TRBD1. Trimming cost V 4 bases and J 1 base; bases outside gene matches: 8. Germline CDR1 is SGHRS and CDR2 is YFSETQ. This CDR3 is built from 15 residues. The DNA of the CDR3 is TGCGCCAGCAGCCCGGGGACAGCTACGTCCTACGAGCAGTACTTC. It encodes CASSPGTATSYEQYF.

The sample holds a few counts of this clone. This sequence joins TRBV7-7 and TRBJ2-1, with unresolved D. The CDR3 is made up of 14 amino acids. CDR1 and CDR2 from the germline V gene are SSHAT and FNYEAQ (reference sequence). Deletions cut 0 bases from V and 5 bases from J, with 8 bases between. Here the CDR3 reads CASSLAIRDNEQFF. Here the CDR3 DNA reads TGTGCCAGCAGCTTAGCTATTCGTGACAATGAGCAGTTCTTC. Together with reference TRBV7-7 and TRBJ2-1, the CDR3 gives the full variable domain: GAGVSQSPRYKVTKRGQDVTLRCDPISSHATLYWYQQALGQGPEFLTYFNYEAQPDKSGLPSDRFSAERPEGSISTLTIQRTEQRDSAMYRCASSLAIRDNEQFFGPGTRLTVL.

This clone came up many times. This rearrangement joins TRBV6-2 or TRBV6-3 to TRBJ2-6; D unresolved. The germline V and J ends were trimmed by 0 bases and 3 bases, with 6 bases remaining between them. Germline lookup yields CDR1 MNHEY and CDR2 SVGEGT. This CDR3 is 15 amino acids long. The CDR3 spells CASSYSEDGANVLTF. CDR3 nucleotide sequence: TGTGCCAGCAGTTACTCTGAAGATGGGGCCAACGTCCTGACTTTC.

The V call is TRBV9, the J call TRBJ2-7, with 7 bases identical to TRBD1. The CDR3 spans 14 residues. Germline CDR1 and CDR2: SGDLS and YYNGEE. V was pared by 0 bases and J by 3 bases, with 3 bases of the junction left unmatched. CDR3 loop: CASSVGGQNYEQYF. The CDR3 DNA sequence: TGTGCCAGCAGCGTAGGGGGACAGAACTACGAGCAGTACTTC.

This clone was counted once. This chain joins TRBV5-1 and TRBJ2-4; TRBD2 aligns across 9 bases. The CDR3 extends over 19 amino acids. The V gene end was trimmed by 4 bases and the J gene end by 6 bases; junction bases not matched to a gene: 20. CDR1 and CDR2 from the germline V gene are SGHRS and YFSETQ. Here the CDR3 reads CASSRVGREGLFLGNIQYF. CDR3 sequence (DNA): TGCGCCAGCAGCCGGGTGGGGCGGGAGGGCCTGTTTCTAGGAAACATTCAGTACTTC.

The CDR3 bases are TGTGCCAGCAGCACAGGACTAGCGGGGACGAATGAGCAGTTCTTC. Translating it yields CASSTGLAGTNEQFF. The chain carries TRBV7-3 and TRBJ2-1, with 12 bases fitting TRBD2. CDR3 size: 15 residues. V dropped 5 bases and J dropped 7; count of bases not matched to a gene: 6. In germline, CDR1 is SGHTA, CDR2 FQGTGA.

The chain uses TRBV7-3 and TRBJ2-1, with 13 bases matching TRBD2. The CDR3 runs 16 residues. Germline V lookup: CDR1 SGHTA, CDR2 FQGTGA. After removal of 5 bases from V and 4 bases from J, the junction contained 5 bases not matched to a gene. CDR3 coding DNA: TGTGCCAGCAGCCCGGGACTAGCGGGATCGTACAATGAGCAGTTCTTC. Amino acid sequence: CASSPGLAGSYNEQFF.

The CDR3 region is CASSQPGLAGENEQFF. The CDR3, as DNA: TGCGCCAGCAGCCAACCGGGACTAGCGGGAGAGAATGAGCAGTTCTTC. The rearrangement joins TRBV4-1 to TRBJ2-1; 14 bases fit TRBD2. The germline gives CDR1 MGHRA, CDR2 YSYEKL. The CDR3 extends over 16 amino acids. V was pared by 2 bases and J by 7 bases, with 4 bases of the junction left unmatched.

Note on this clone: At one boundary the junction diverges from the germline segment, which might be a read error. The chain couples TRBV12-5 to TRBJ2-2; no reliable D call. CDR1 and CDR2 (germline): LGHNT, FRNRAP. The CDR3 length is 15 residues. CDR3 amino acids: CASAKTLENAGELFF. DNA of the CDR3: TGTGCTAGTGCGAAAACGCTGGAGAACGCCGGGGAGCTGTTTTTT.

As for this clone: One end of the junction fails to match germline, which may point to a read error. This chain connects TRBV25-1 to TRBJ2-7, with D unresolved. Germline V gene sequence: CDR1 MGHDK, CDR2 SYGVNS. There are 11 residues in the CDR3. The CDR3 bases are TGCGCCGTGACCTGGGGTGGAGAGCAGTACTTC. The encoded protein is CAVTWGGEQYF.

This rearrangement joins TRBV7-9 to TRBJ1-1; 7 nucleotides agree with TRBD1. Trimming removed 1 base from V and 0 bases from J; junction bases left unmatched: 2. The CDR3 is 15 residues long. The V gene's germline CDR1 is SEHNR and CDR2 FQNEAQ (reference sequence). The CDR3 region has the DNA TGTGCCAGCAGCTTAGAAGGGGGCATGAACACTGAAGCTTTCTTT. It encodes CASSLEGGMNTEAFF.

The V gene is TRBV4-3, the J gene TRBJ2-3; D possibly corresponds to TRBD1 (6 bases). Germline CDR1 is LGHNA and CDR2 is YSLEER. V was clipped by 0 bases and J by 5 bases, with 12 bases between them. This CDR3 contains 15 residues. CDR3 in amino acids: CASSQDRGLGDTQYF. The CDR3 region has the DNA TGCGCCAGCAGCCAAGATAGGGGGTTGGGAGATACGCAGTATTTT.

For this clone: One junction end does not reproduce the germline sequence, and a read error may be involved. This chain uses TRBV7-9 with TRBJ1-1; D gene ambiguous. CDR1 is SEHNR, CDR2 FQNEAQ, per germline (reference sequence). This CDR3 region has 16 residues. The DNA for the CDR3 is TGTGCCAGCAGCGAACCCAAAGACCGTGCGCACCATACAGCCGCGTTT. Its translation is CASSEPKDRAHHTAAF.

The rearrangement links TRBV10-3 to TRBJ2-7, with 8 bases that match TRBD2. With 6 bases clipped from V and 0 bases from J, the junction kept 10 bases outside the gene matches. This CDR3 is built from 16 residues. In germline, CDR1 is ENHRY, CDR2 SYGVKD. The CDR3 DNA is TGTGCCATCAGCCAAAGGGGGAGCGGGAGCTCCTACGAGCAGTACTTC. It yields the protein CAISQRGSGSSYEQYF.